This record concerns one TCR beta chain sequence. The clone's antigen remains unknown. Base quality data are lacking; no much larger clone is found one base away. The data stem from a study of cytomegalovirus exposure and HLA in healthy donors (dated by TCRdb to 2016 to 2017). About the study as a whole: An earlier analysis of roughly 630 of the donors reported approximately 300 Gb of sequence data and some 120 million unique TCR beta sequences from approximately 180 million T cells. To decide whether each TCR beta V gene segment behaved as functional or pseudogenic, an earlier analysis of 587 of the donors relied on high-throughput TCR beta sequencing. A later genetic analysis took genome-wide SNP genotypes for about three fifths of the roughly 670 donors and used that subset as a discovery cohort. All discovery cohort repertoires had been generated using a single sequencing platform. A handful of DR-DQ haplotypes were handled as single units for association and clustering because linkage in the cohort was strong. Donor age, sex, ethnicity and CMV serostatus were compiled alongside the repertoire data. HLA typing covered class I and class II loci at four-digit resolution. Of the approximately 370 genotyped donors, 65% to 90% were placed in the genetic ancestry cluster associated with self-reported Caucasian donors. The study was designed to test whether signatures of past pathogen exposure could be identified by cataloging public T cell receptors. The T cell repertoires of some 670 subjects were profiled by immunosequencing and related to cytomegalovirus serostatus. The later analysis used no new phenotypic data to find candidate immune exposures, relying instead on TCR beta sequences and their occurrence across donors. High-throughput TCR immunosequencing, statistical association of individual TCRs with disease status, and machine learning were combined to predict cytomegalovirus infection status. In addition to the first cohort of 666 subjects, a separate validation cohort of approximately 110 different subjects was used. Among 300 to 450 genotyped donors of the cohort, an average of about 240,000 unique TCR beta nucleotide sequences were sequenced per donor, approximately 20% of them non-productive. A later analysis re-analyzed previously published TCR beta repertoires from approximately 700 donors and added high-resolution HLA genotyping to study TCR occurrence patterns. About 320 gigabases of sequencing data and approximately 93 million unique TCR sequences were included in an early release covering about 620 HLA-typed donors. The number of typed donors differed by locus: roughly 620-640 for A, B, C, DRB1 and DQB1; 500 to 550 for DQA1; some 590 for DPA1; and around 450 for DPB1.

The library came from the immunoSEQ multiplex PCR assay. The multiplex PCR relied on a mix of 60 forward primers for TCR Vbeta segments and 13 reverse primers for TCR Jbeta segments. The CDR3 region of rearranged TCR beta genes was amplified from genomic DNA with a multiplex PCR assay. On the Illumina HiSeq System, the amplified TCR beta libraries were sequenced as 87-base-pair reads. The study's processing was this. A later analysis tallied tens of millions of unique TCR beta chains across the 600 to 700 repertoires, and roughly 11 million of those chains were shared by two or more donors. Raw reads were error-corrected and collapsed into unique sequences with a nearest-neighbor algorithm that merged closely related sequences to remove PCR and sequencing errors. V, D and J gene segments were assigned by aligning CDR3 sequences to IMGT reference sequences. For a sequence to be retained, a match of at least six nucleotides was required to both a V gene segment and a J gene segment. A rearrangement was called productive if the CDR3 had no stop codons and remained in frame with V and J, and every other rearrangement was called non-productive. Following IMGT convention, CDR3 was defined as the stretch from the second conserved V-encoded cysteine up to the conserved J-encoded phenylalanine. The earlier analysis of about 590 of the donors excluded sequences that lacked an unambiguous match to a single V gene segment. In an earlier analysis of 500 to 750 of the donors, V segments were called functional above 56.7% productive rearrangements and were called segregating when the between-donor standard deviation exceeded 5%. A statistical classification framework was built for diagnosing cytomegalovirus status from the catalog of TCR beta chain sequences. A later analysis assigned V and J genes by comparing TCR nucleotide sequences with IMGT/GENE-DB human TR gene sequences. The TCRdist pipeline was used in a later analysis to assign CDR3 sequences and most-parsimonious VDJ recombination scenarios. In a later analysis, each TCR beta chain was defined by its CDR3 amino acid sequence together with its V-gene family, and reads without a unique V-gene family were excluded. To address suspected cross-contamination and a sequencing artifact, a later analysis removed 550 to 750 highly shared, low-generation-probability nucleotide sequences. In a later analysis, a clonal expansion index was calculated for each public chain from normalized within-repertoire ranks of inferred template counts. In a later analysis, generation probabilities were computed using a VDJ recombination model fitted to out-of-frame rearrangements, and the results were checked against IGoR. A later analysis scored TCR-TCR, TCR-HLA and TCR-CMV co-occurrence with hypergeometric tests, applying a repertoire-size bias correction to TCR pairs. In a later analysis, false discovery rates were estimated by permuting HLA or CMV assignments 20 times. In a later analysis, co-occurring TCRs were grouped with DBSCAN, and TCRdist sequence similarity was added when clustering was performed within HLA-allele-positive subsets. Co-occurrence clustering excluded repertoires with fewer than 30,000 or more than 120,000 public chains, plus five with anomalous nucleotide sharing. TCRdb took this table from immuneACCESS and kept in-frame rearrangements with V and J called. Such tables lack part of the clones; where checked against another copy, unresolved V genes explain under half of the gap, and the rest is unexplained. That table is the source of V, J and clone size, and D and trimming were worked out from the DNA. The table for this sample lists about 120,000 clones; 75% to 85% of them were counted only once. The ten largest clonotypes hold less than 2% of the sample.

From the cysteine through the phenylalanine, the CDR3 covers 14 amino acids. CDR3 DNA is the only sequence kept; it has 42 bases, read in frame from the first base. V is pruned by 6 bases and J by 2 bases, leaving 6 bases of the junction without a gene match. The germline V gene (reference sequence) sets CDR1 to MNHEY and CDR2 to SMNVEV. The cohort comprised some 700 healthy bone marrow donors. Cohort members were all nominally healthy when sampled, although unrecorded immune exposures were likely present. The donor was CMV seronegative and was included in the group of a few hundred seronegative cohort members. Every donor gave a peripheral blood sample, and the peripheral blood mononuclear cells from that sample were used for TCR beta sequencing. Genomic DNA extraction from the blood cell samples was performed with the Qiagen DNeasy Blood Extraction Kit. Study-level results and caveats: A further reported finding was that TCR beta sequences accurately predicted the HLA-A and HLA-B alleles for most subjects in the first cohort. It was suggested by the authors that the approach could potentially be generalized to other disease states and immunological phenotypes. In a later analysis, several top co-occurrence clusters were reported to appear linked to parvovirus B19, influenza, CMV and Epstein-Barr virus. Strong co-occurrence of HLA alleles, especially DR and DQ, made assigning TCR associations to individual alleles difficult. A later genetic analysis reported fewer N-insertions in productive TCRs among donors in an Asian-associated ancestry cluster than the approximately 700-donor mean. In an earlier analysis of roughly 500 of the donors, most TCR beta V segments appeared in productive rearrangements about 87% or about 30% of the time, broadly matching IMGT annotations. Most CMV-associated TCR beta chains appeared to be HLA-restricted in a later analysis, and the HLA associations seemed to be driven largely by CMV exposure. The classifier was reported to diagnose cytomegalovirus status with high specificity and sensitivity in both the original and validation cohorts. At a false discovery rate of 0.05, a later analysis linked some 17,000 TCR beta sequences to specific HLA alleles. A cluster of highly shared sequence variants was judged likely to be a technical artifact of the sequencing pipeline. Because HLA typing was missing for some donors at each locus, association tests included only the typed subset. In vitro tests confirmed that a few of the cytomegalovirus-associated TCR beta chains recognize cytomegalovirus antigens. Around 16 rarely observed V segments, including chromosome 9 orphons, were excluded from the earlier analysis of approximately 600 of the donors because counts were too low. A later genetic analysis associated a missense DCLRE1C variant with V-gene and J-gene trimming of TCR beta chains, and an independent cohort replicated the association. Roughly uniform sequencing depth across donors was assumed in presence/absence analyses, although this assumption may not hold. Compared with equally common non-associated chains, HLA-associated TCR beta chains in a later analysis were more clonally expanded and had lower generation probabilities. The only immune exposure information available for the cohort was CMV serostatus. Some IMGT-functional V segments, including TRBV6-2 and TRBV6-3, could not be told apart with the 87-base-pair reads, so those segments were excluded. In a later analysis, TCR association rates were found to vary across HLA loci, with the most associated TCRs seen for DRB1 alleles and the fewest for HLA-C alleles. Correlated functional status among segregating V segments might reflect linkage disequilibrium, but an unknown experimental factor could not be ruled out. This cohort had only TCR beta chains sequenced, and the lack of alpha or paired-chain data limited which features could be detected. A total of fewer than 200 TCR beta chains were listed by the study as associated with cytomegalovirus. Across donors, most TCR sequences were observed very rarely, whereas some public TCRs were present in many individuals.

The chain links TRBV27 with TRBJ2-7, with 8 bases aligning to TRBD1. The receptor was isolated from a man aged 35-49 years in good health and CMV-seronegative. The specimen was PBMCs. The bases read TGTGCCAGCAGCAGGGGGCGTTTAACCTACGAGCAGTACTTC. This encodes CASSRGRLTYEQYF.